One sample yielded the 21 T cell receptor beta chains listed below, sequenced in a study of T cell changes during pregnancy in multiple sclerosis. The method was immunoSEQ multiplex PCR; TCRdb's version includes in-frame clones alone and lacks a portion of them. The table has some 110,000 clones, roughly 90% seen once. The source was peripheral blood, collected after pregnancy. These receptors all stem from a female donor with multiple sclerosis, enrolled in a pregnancy study.

The chain joins TRBV5-4 to TRBJ2-7, with TRBD2 identical over 7 bases. The J segment lost 0 bases and the V segment lost 2 bases, leaving 8 bases of the junction unmatched. From germline, CDR1 is SGHNT and CDR2 YYREEE (reference sequence). This CDR3 is 16 amino acids long. The CDR3 loop reads CASSFMRGGSSYEQYF. The CDR3 bases are TGTGCCAGCAGCTTTATGCGCGGGGGTTCCTCCTACGAGCAGTACTTC. The full variable domain, rest sourced from reference TRBV5-4 and TRBJ2-7, is ETGVTQSPTHLIKTRGQQVTLRCSSQSGHNTVSWYQQALGQGPQFIFQYYREEENGRGNFPPRFSGLQFPNYSSELNVNALELDDSALYLCASSFMRGGSSYEQYFGPGTRLTVT.

In this sample, this clone turned up once. The chain joins TRBV29-1 to TRBJ2-4; TRBD2 is a possible D gene (6 bases). Germline V lookup: CDR1 SQVTM, CDR2 ANQGSEA. Trimming left V 5 bases short and J 0 bases short, with 8 bases between. There are 13 residues in the CDR3. The CDR3 nucleotides read TGCAGCGTTTGGGGGGTAGCCAAAAACATTCAGTACTTC. It translates to CSVWGVAKNIQYF.

V is TRBV18 and J is TRBJ2-2; the D is unclear. Germline CDR1 reads KGHSH; CDR2 reads LQKENI. The CDR3 sequence is 14 residues long. Trimming left V 2 bases short and J 2 bases short, with 6 bases between. The CDR3 DNA sequence: TGTGCCAGCTCACCAGGTACAAACACCGGGGAGCTGTTTTTT. This encodes CASSPGTNTGELFF.

The chain couples TRBV13 to TRBJ1-2; D possibly corresponds to TRBD1 (5 bases). V was trimmed by 1 base and J by 6 bases, leaving 21 bases between them. Germline CDR1 and CDR2: PRHDT and FYEKMQ (reference sequence). The CDR3 runs 17 residues. CDR3 sequence: CASSLDGGDGSGHGYTF. In DNA form, the CDR3 reads TGTGCCAGCAGCTTAGACGGGGGGGACGGTAGCGGGCATGGCTACACCTTC. Full variable domain (missing parts from reference TRBV13 and TRBJ1-2): AAGVIQSPRHLIKEKRETATLKCYPIPRHDTVYWYQQGPGQDPQFLISFYEKMQSDKGSIPDRFSAQQFSDYHSELNMSSLELGDSALYFCASSLDGGDGSGHGYTFGSGTRLTVV.

This chain connects TRBV5-4 to TRBJ2-5; 11 nucleotides align to TRBD2. In germline, CDR1 is SGHNT, CDR2 YYREEE (reference sequence). This CDR3 region has 15 residues. V was pared by 0 bases and J by 5 bases, with 3 bases of the junction left unmatched. The CDR3 protein is CASSLASGRMETQYF. CDR3 DNA: TGTGCCAGCAGCTTGGCTAGCGGGAGGATGGAGACCCAGTACTTC.

The CDR3 sequence is CASSYSSADSGNTIYF. Here the CDR3 DNA reads TGTGCCAGCAGTTACTCGAGCGCGGACTCTGGAAACACCATATATTTT. The chain employs TRBV6-6 and TRBJ1-3, with unresolved D. Germline CDR1 is MNHNY and CDR2 is SVGAGI (reference sequence). The V end was cut by 0 bases, the J end by 0 bases, with 9 bases between. This CDR3 has 16 amino acids.

The J gene is TRBJ2-5, the V gene TRBV11-1; 9 positions agree with TRBD2. J was trimmed by 4 bases and V by 2 bases; bases with no gene match: 2. The CDR3 runs 14 residues. CDR1 and CDR2 (germline): SGHAT, FQDESV (reference sequence). The CDR3 DNA follows: TGTGCCAGCAGCTTACTGCGGGGGGGAGAGACCCAGTACTTC. Protein: CASSLLRGGETQYF. Together with reference TRBV11-1 and TRBJ2-5, the CDR3 gives the full variable domain: EAEVAQSPRYKITEKSQAVAFWCDPISGHATLYWYRQILGQGPELLVQFQDESVVDDSQLPKDRFSAERLKGVDSTLKIQPAELGDSAMYLCASSLLRGGETQYFGPGTRLLVL.

In this sample, this clone turned up once. The rearrangement joins TRBV29-1 to TRBJ2-2; 7 bases map to TRBD1. Per germline, CDR1 SQVTM and CDR2 ANQGSEA. The CDR3 has 13 amino acids. V lost 4 bases and J lost 7; bases outside the gene matches: 6. CDR3 sequence reads: CSVVLGGSGELFF. CDR3 DNA: TGCAGCGTTGTTCTAGGGGGCAGCGGGGAGCTGTTTTTT.

DNA of the CDR3: TGTGCCAGCAGCCAGGGAGTCGTAGCGGGAGGGGCAGAGACCCAGTACTTC. As protein: CASSQGVVAGGAETQYF. The rearrangement uses TRBV5-6 and TRBJ2-5; 11 bases fit TRBD2. This CDR3 contains 17 residues. Trimming at V came to 4 bases and at J to 4 bases, leaving 12 bases not matched to a gene. The germline gives CDR1 SGHDT, CDR2 YYEEEE.

This clone was picked up one time. CDR3 amino acids: CASSAGRLAVYEQYF. In nucleotides, the CDR3 is TGTGCCAGCAGTGCGGGGCGACTAGCGGTTTACGAGCAGTACTTC. V usage is TRBV6-1 and J usage is TRBJ2-7; 9 bases are shared with TRBD2. V was pared by 4 bases and J by 4 bases, with 8 bases of the junction left unmatched. CDR1 and CDR2 from the germline V gene are MNHNS and SASEGT. The CDR3 length is 15 residues.

This chain connects TRBV25-1 to TRBJ2-1, with 10 positions matching TRBD2. This CDR3 is built from 16 residues. The trim removed 3 bases at V and 8 bases at J, leaving 10 bases unmatched. Germline CDR1 is MGHDK and CDR2 is SYGVNS. CDR3 protein: CASSDPTSGVGDEQFF. The CDR3, as DNA: TGTGCCAGCAGTGACCCTACTAGCGGGGTAGGAGATGAGCAGTTCTTC.

The chain joins TRBV19 to TRBJ1-1; 7 positions agree with TRBD1. V dropped 5 bases and J dropped 8; count of bases not matched to a gene: 5. Germline V gives CDR1 LNHDA, CDR2 SQIVND (reference sequence). The CDR3 runs to 12 residues. CDR3 DNA sequence: TGTGCCAGTAGTGGGCAGGGGGGAGAAGCTTTCTTT. Translating gives CASSGQGGEAFF.

The chain couples TRBV10-3 to TRBJ2-3; possibly TRBD1 for D (7 bases). With 3 bases removed from V and 3 bases from J, the gap between germline ends came to 22 bases. The CDR3 length is 18 residues. Germline CDR1 and CDR2: ENHRY and SYGVKD. The DNA of the CDR3 is TGTGCCATCAGTGAAGGAGGGGGCAGCGTGTCTCGGACAGATACGCAGTATTTT. It is translated as CAISEGGGSVSRTDTQYF.

This sequence joins TRBV5-1 and TRBJ2-5; D gene uncertain. Germline-derived CDR1 and CDR2 are SGHRS and YFSETQ. V lost 4 bases to trimming and J lost 2 bases, with 15 bases between them. The CDR3 sequence is 15 residues long. CDR3 nucleotide sequence: TGCGCCAGCAGCCGGGTTGCTGTTCCTCAAGAGACCCAGTACTTC. Protein sequence: CASSRVAVPQETQYF.

V gene TRBV6-1 combines with J gene TRBJ2-1; 7 positions match TRBD2. Losses at the gene ends were 2 bases for V and 0 bases for J; bases not matched to a gene: 10. The CDR3 consists of 18 residues. Germline CDR1 is MNHNS and CDR2 is SASEGT. CDR3: CASSELFVGGSSYNEQFF. The CDR3 coding sequence is TGTGCCAGCAGTGAATTGTTTGTTGGCGGGAGCTCCTACAATGAGCAGTTCTTC.

The chain recombines TRBV18 with TRBJ2-1; D is possibly TRBD1 (6 bases). V was cut by 0 bases and J by 5 bases, with 14 bases left in between. The germline CDR1 and CDR2 sequences are KGHSH and LQKENI. This CDR3 has 16 residues. CDR3 region: CASSPPDARQDNEQFF. The CDR3 region has the DNA TGTGCCAGCTCACCACCGGATGCGAGACAGGACAATGAGCAGTTCTTC.

This clone was observed a handful of times. The genes are TRBV9 and TRBJ2-1, with a tentative D call TRBD1 (6 bases). Germline loops: CDR1 SGDLS, CDR2 YYNGEE. This CDR3 region has 16 residues. Trimming shortened V by 5 bases and J by 0 bases, and 15 bases separated the two germline ends. CDR3 residues: CASRIPGESSYNEQFF. The CDR3 DNA is TGTGCCAGCAGAATTCCAGGGGAGAGCTCCTACAATGAGCAGTTCTTC. Full variable domain (outside the CDR3, taken from reference TRBV9 and TRBJ2-1): DSGVTQTPKHLITATGQRVTLRCSPRSGDLSVYWYQQSLDQGLQFLIQYYNGEERAKGNILERFSAQQFPDLHSELNLSSLELGDSALYFCASRIPGESSYNEQFFGPGTRLTVL.

J is TRBJ2-2 and V is TRBV6-1; 9 bases agree with TRBD2. This CDR3 is 16 amino acids long. J was trimmed by 0 bases and V by 4 bases; bases with no gene match: 3. Germline V gives CDR1 MNHNS, CDR2 SASEGT. DNA for the CDR3: TGTGCCAGCAGTGGAACTAGCGGGTCGAACACCGGGGAGCTGTTTTTT. Its protein product is CASSGTSGSNTGELFF.

This clone was counted only a few times. The CDR3 region is CASSISPTYEQYF. Here the CDR3 DNA reads TGTGCCAGTAGTATATCCCCTACCTACGAGCAGTACTTC. The chain joins TRBV19 to TRBJ2-7; D not certain. V was clipped by 2 bases and J by 2 bases, with 7 bases between them. Germline V gene sequence: CDR1 LNHDA, CDR2 SQIVND (reference sequence). The CDR3 has 13 amino acids.

This chain connects TRBV16 to TRBJ2-3; TRBD2 matches at 15 bases. From germline, CDR1 is KGHSY and CDR2 FQNENV. This CDR3 region has 16 residues. J was trimmed by 4 bases and V by 4 bases; bases with no gene match: 3. In nucleotides, the CDR3 is TGTGCCAGCAGCCCCGGACTAGCGGGAGGGGCAGATACGCAGTATTTT. Amino acids: CASSPGLAGGADTQYF.

The CDR3 protein is CASSSDRGDGYTF. The CDR3 DNA follows: TGTGCCAGCAGTTCCGACAGGGGAGACGGCTACACCTTC. The chain couples TRBV6-5 to TRBJ1-2; 8 nucleotides align to TRBD1. V dropped 4 bases and J dropped 8; count of bases not matched to a gene: 6. The CDR3 totals 13 residues. Germline V gene lookup returns CDR1 MNHEY and CDR2 SVGAGI.